The 29 T cell receptor beta chains below all came from one sample that was sequenced in a study of patients and donors after allogeneic stem cell transplantation. TCRdb redid the calling of the RT-PCR reads with MiXCR, one entry per CDR3 protein. Among 85,000 to 90,000 distinct CDR3 sequences listed, 40% to 60% were seen once. The sequenced material came from blood, either unsorted or a sorted T cell fraction (not recorded which). The receptors originated from a human donor who was either an allogeneic HSCT recipient or a stem cell or donor lymphocyte infusion donor (not recorded which). It is not recorded whose cells these are; they may come from a transplant donor.

This clonotype was picked up many times. V usage is TRBV9 and J usage is TRBJ1-2; D is possibly TRBD1 (5 bases). Germline CDR1 SGDLS, CDR2 YYNGEE. V was shortened by 0 bases and J by 2 bases, with 11 bases between the two germline ends. The CDR3 has 15 residues. CDR3 nucleotide sequence: TGTGCCAGCAGCGTAGATCCAGGGCCAAACTATGGCTACACCTTC. Translated, it gives CASSVDPGPNYGYTF.

In nucleotides, the CDR3 is TGTGCCAGCAGTTTTGCCCTTGGGGTTTTCAGTCAGCCCCAGCATTTT. Translating it yields CASSFALGVFSQPQHF. The chain carries TRBV28 and TRBJ1-5; D gene uncertain. V was trimmed by 3 bases and J by 6 bases, leaving 18 bases between them. Germline loops: CDR1 MDHEN, CDR2 SYDVKM. The CDR3 is made up of 16 amino acids.

This clonotype occurred once. This sequence joins TRBV12-3 or TRBV12-4 and TRBJ1-4; possibly TRBD1 for D (5 bases). The length of the CDR3 is 16 residues. V dropped 5 bases and J dropped 3 bases, with 16 bases sitting between them. As DNA, the CDR3 is TGTGCCAGCAGTCCTCGGGACCTAGGGGCTAATGAAAAACTGTTTTTT. Translated: CASSPRDLGANEKLFF.

The V gene is TRBV10-3, the J gene TRBJ2-5, with no clear D. Trimming stripped 3 bases from V and 1 base from J, with 12 bases between. CDR3 size: 15 residues. Germline V gene sequence: CDR1 ENHRY, CDR2 SYGVKD. CDR3 loop: CAISDFGRAQETQYF. DNA for the CDR3: TGTGCCATCAGTGATTTTGGGCGCGCCCAAGAGACCCAGTACTTC.

This clonotype was seen once. This chain connects TRBV27 to TRBJ2-1; D is possibly TRBD1 or TRBD2 (5 bases each). Germline CDR1 and CDR2: MNHEY and SMNVEV (reference sequence). This CDR3 is 16 amino acids long. Trimming took 2 bases from V and 2 from J, leaving 13 bases between them. CDR3 protein: CASSLIWDPPYNEQFF. In DNA form, the CDR3 reads TGTGCCAGCAGTTTAATCTGGGACCCTCCCTACAATGAGCAGTTCTTC.

The genes are TRBV28 and TRBJ1-5, with D uncertain. The germline CDR1 and CDR2 sequences are MDHEN and SYDVKM. The CDR3 runs to 15 residues. V lost 5 bases and J lost 0, with 11 bases in between. CDR3 nucleotides: TGTGCCAGCAGTCCTATCGGGATTAGCAATCAGCCCCAGCATTTT. Translating gives CASSPIGISNQPQHF.

The chain is built from TRBV6-5 and TRBJ1-4, with D hard to call. CDR3 size: 13 residues. The germline V gene encodes CDR1 MNHEY and CDR2 SVGAGI. Trimming shortened V by 0 bases and J by 5 bases, and 4 bases separated the two germline ends. The chain's CDR3 is CASSYSGNEKLFF. DNA of the CDR3: TGTGCCAGCAGTTACTCGGGGAATGAAAAACTGTTTTTT.

The chain recombines TRBV6-4 with TRBJ2-3; D gene uncertain. Germline CDR1 and CDR2: MRHNA and SNTAGT. The length of the CDR3 is 12 residues. V was cut by 2 bases and J by 7 bases, with 7 bases left in between. The CDR3 region has the DNA TGTGCCAGCAGTGACCCCCCGAATACGCAGTATTTT. This encodes CASSDPPNTQYF.

This clonotype was detected only a few times. The V gene is TRBV6-2 or TRBV6-3, the J gene TRBJ1-2, with D unresolved. Germline CDR1 and CDR2: MNHEY and SVGEGT. This CDR3 region has 11 residues. V gave up 2 bases and J gave up 8 bases, with 6 bases separating them. CDR3 nucleotide sequence: TGTGCCAGCAGTTACGGCGCGGGCTACACCTTC. As protein: CASSYGAGYTF.

This clonotype came up a few times. This chain links TRBV9 with TRBJ1-2; D is ambiguous. The length of the CDR3 is 14 residues. V shed 0 bases and J shed 0 bases, with 6 bases lying between them. Germline assignment: CDR1 SGDLS and CDR2 YYNGEE. In DNA, the CDR3 is TGTGCCAGCAGCGTAGGCGGTTCTAACTATGGCTACACCTTC. Translated: CASSVGGSNYGYTF.

This clonotype was counted between two and nine times. The CDR3 spells CASSTGQGASGNTIYF. CDR3 bases: TGTGCCAGCAGCACGGGACAGGGGGCTTCTGGAAACACCATATATTTT. The rearrangement uses TRBV7-8 and TRBJ1-3; 12 bases map to TRBD1. The length of the CDR3 is 16 residues. J was trimmed by 1 base and V by 5 bases; bases with no gene match: 3. Per the germline V gene, CDR1 is SGHVS and CDR2 is FQNEAQ.

This clonotype came up a few times. The chain couples TRBV5-5 to TRBJ1-2; D perhaps matches TRBD1 (6 bases). V was cut by 0 bases and J by 4 bases, with 10 bases left in between. The CDR3 sequence is 14 residues long. Germline V gives CDR1 SGHKS, CDR2 YYEKEE (reference sequence). CDR3 residues: CASSLDVGAYGYTF. The CDR3 DNA follows: TGTGCCAGCAGCTTGGACGTGGGGGCCTATGGCTACACCTTC.

In this sample, this clonotype turned up once. V usage is TRBV5-6 and J usage is TRBJ1-2; maybe TRBD1 (6 bases). The CDR3 runs 14 residues. Germline lookup yields CDR1 SGHDT and CDR2 YYEEEE. V shed 6 bases and J shed 8 bases, with 20 bases lying between them. The CDR3, as DNA: TGTGCCAGCACCTTCGGGGACAACGTCGGCGGCTACACCTTC. Amino acid sequence: CASTFGDNVGGYTF.

This chain connects TRBV7-8 to TRBJ1-3, with D unresolved. V lost 1 base and J lost 4, with 5 bases in between. Germline CDR1 is SGHVS and CDR2 is FQNEAQ. The CDR3 has 13 amino acids. CDR3 region: CASSLGQGNTIYF. The CDR3 DNA sequence: TGTGCCAGCAGCTTAGGTCAGGGAAACACCATATATTTT.

This clonotype was found a few times. V and J are TRBV27 and TRBJ1-2; a weak D match, TRBD1 (5 bases). This CDR3 region has 13 residues. Trimming removed 3 bases at V and 4 bases at J, with 9 bases between. The germline V gene has CDR1 MNHEY and CDR2 SMNVEV (reference sequence). CDR3 sequence: CASSFQGSYGYTF. CDR3 DNA: TGTGCCAGCAGTTTCCAGGGCAGCTATGGCTACACCTTC.

This clonotype was counted once. The chain couples TRBV18 to TRBJ2-7, with 8 bases fitting TRBD1. CDR3 length: 16 residues. V was pared by 3 bases and J by 0 bases, with 7 bases of the junction left unmatched. Germline V gene lookup returns CDR1 KGHSH and CDR2 LQKENI. CDR3 DNA sequence: TGTGCCAGCTCACCCTCCCTAGGACAGGGCTCCTACGAGCAGTACTTC. Protein: CASSPSLGQGSYEQYF.

Only one count was recorded for this clonotype. This chain links TRBV12-3 or TRBV12-4 with TRBJ1-4, with TRBD1 identical over 7 bases. The CDR3 loop spans 15 amino acids. With V trimmed by 7 bases and J by 8 bases, 13 bases remained unmatched. The CDR3 loop reads CASNSRGTADEKLFF. CDR3 in DNA: TGTGCCAGCAACAGTCGTGGGACAGCGGACGAAAAACTGTTTTTT.

This clonotype has a handful of counts. The chain combines TRBV15 with TRBJ1-3, with a weak D call TRBD1 (5 bases). With 3 bases removed from V and 1 base from J, the gap between germline ends came to 10 bases. The CDR3 covers 15 residues. Germline values: CDR1 LNHNV, CDR2 YYDKDF (reference sequence). CDR3 in amino acids: CATSRGEISGNTIYF. Here the CDR3 DNA reads TGTGCCACCAGCAGGGGGGAAATTTCTGGAAACACCATATATTTT.

This chain connects TRBV29-1 to TRBJ1-3, with a tentative D call TRBD1 (5 bases). Germline values: CDR1 SQVTM, CDR2 ANQGSEA. Trimming pared 6 bases from V and 2 bases from J, leaving 8 bases between. This CDR3 contains 12 residues. The CDR3 DNA reads TGCAGCGTGCAGGGTGCTGGAAACACCATATATTTT. Residues: CSVQGAGNTIYF.

This clonotype was counted a few times. The genes are TRBV28 and TRBJ1-5; TRBD1 is a possible D gene (5 bases). This CDR3 is built from 17 residues. Trimming stripped 8 bases from V and 0 bases from J, with 20 bases between. From germline, CDR1 is MDHEN and CDR2 SYDVKM. This CDR3 is CASLTPLQGHSNQPQHF. The CDR3 DNA reads as TGTGCCAGCCTAACGCCCCTCCAGGGCCATAGCAATCAGCCCCAGCATTTT.

This clonotype turned up a few times. V usage is TRBV29-1 and J usage is TRBJ1-2; D gene ambiguous. Deletions cut 7 bases from V and 0 bases from J, with 18 bases between. The CDR3 extends over 15 amino acids. Germline-derived CDR1 and CDR2 are SQVTM and ANQGSEA. The CDR3 DNA follows: TGCAGCGCGTTCGGGCCCCTTAAAGCTAACTATGGCTACACCTTC. This translates into CSAFGPLKANYGYTF.

The chain uses TRBV20-1 and TRBJ2-1; 7 nucleotides match TRBD1. CDR3 size: 15 residues. With 5 bases clipped from V and 5 bases from J, the junction kept 12 bases outside the gene matches. Germline V gives CDR1 DFQATT, CDR2 SNEGSKA (reference sequence). In DNA, the CDR3 is TGCAGTGCTTCGCCCGGGACAGCTATTAACAATGAGCAGTTCTTC. Protein sequence: CSASPGTAINNEQFF.

This clonotype was observed a single time. J is TRBJ1-1 and V is TRBV12-3 or TRBV12-4, with D possibly being TRBD1 (6 bases). This CDR3 has 15 amino acids. The V and J ends lost 1 base and 0 bases respectively, with 9 bases between them. In DNA form, the CDR3 reads TGTGCCAGCAGTTTAGAGGGGGACATGAACACTGAAGCTTTCTTT. It encodes CASSLEGDMNTEAFF.

There are a few counts of this clonotype. The chain is built from TRBV12-3 or TRBV12-4 and TRBJ1-1, with 10 bases aligning to TRBD1. Trimming at V came to 8 bases and at J to 4 bases, leaving 4 bases not matched to a gene. The length of the CDR3 is 13 residues. CDR3 in amino acids: CASRDRGPTEAFF. CDR3 nucleotide sequence: TGTGCCAGCCGGGACAGGGGTCCCACTGAAGCTTTCTTT.

In its sample, this clonotype was seen once. The chain joins TRBV5-1 to TRBJ1-4; the match to TRBD1 covers 7 bases. Trimming at V came to 7 bases and at J to 3 bases, leaving 6 bases not matched to a gene. There are 14 residues in the CDR3. Germline V CDR1 and CDR2: SGHRS, YFSETQ. CDR3: CASRTQGANEKLFF. In DNA, the CDR3 is TGCGCCAGCCGGACTCAGGGGGCTAATGAAAAACTGTTTTTT. The full variable domain, its missing parts supplied by reference TRBV5-1 and TRBJ1-4, is KAGVTQTPRYLIKTRGQQVTLSCSPISGHRSVSWYQQTPGQGLQFLFEYFSETQRNKGNFPGRFSGRQFSNSRSEMNVSTLELGDSALYLCASRTQGANEKLFFGSGTQLSVL.

The chain employs TRBV4-1 and TRBJ1-1, with 11 bases matching TRBD1. The CDR3 spans 15 residues. V lost 2 bases to trimming and J lost 8 bases; unmatched junction nucleotides: 7. Germline V lookup: CDR1 MGHRA, CDR2 YSYEKL. CDR3 coding DNA: TGCGCCAGCAGCCAACCCGGACAGGGGGCTCTCGAAGCTTTCTTT. Encoded protein: CASSQPGQGALEAFF.

The rearrangement joins TRBV6-2 or TRBV6-3 to TRBJ1-3; weak D call: TRBD1 (6 bases). CDR3 size: 16 residues. Per germline, CDR1 MNHEY and CDR2 SVGEGT. V lost 5 bases and J 0 bases, leaving 14 bases between the germline ends. The CDR3 DNA sequence: TGTGCCAGCAGTCGGGGAGGACAGATCTCTGGAAACACCATATATTTT. Translating it yields CASSRGGQISGNTIYF.

This chain connects TRBV4-3 to TRBJ2-7; 8 bases agree with TRBD1. The V gene's germline CDR1 is LGHNA and CDR2 YSLEER. CDR3 length: 15 amino acids. J gave up 4 bases and V 3 bases, and 8 bases lay outside the gene matches. The CDR3 nucleotides read TGCGCCAGCAGCCAGGCCTGGACAGGGAGTTACGAGCAGTACTTC. It yields the protein CASSQAWTGSYEQYF.

The rearrangement joins TRBV4-1 to TRBJ2-5; D tentatively fits TRBD1 or TRBD2 (5 bases each). V gave up 0 bases and J gave up 4 bases, with 12 bases separating them. This CDR3 is 15 amino acids long. Germline V gene data show CDR1 as MGHRA and CDR2 as YSYEKL. CDR3 region: CASSQDRGYGETQYF. In DNA form, the CDR3 reads TGCGCCAGCAGCCAAGATCGGGGCTATGGAGAGACCCAGTACTTC.